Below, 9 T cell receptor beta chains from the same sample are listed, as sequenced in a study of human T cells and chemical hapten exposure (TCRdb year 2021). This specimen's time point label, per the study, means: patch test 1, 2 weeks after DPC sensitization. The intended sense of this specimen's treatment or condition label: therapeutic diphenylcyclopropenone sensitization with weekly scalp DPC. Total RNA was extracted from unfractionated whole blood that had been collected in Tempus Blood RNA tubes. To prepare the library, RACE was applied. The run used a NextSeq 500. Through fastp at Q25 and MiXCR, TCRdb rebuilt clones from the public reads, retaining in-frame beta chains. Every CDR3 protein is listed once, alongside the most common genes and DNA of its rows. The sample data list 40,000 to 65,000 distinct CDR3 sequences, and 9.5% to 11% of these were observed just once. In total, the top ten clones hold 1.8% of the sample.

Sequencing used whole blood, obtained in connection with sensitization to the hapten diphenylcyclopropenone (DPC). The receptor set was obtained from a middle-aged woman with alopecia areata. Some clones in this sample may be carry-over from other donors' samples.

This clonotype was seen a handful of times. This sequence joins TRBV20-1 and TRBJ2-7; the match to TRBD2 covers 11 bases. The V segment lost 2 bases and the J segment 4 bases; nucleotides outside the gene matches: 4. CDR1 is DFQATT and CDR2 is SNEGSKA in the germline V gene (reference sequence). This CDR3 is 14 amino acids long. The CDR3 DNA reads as TGCAGTGCTAGATTAGCGGGAGGGCCGTACGAGCAGTACTTC. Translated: CSARLAGGPYEQYF.

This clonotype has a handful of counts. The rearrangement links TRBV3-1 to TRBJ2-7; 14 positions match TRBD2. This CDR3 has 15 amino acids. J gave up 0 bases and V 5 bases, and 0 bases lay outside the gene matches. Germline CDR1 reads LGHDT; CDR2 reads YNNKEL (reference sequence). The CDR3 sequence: CASSGTSGGSYEQYF. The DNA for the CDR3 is TGTGCCAGCAGCGGGACTAGCGGGGGCTCCTACGAGCAGTACTTC.

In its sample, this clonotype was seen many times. CDR3 sequence: CAISESTNYEQYF. CDR3 nucleotides: TGTGCCATCAGTGAGTCGACCAACTACGAGCAGTACTTC. This chain uses TRBV10-3 with TRBJ2-7; D is uncertain. Trimming left V 0 bases short and J 3 bases short, with 6 bases between. This CDR3 spans 13 amino acids. Germline V lookup: CDR1 ENHRY, CDR2 SYGVKD.

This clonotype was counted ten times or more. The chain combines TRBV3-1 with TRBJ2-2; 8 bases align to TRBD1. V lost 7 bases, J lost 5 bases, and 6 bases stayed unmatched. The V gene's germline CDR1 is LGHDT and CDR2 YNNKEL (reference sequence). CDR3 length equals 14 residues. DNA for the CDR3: TGTGCCAGCACCCGGACAGGGAGGACCGGGGAGCTGTTTTTT. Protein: CASTRTGRTGELFF.

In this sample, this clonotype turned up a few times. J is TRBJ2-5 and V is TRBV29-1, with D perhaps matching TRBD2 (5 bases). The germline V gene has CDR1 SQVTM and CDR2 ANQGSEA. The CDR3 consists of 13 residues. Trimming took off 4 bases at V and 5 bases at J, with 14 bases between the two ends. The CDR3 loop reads CSVGSARGETQYF. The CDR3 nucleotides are TGCAGCGTTGGATCTGCCAGAGGGGAGACCCAGTACTTC.

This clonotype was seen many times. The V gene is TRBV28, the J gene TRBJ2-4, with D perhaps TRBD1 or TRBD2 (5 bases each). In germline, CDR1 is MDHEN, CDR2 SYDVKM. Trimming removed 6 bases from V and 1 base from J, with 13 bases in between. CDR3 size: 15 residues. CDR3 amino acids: CASSLEGWAKNIQYF. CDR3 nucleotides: TGTGCCAGCAGCTTAGAGGGGTGGGCCAAAAACATTCAGTACTTC.

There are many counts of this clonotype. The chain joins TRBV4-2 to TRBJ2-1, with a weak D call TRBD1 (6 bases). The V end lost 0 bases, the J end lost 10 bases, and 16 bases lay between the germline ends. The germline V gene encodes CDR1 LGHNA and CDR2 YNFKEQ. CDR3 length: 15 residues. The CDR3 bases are TGTGCCAGCAGCCAAGAGGGGGCAGGTGCAGGAGAGCAGTTCTTC. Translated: CASSQEGAGAGEQFF.

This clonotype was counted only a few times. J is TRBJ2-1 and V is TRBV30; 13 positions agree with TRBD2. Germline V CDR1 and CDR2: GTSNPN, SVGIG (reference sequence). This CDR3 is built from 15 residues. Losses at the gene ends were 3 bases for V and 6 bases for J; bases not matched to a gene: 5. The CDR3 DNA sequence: TGTGCCTGGAGCCCAGGGACTAGCGGGGCCAATGAGCAGTTCTTC. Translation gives CAWSPGTSGANEQFF. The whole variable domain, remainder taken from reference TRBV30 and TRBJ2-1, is SQTIHQWPATLVQPVGSPLSLECTVEGTSNPNLYWYRQAAGRGLQLLFYSVGIGQISSEVPQNLSASRPQDRQFILSSKKLLLSDSGFYLCAWSPGTSGANEQFFGPGTRLTVL.

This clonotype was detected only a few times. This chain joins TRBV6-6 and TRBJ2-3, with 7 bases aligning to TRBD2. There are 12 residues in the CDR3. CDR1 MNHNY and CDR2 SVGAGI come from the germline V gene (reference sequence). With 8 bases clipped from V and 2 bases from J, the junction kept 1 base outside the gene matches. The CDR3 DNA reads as TGTGCCAGCGCGGGAGACACAGATACGCAGTATTTT. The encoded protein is CASAGDTDTQYF.